This passage covers 23 T cell receptor beta chains from one sample sequenced in a study of OX40 agonist ivuxolimab in advanced cancers. Generated by immunoSEQ multiplex PCR, the TCRdb table keeps only in-frame clones and is missing some. Here the sample spans some 100,000 clones, less than 95% being singletons. The starting material was CD4+ or CD8+ T cells sorted from blood, obtained in a trial of the OX40 agonist ivuxolimab. Receptor source: an adult with an advanced solid tumor such as melanoma, head and neck, liver or kidney cancer.

This clone was seen a few times. J is TRBJ2-3 and V is TRBV6-5; no clear D gene. V shed 6 bases and J shed 1 base, with 11 bases lying between them. CDR3 length: 14 amino acids. Germline CDR1 is MNHEY and CDR2 is SVGAGI. The CDR3 nucleotides are TGTGCCAGCAGCCGAGACTTTGGCACAGATACGCAGTATTTT. Amino acids: CASSRDFGTDTQYF.

The genes are TRBV5-1 and TRBJ2-3; perhaps TRBD2 as D (6 bases). V lost 5 bases and J 0 bases, leaving 13 bases between the germline ends. The CDR3 covers 15 residues. CDR1 is SGHRS and CDR2 is YFSETQ in the germline V gene. The DNA for the CDR3 is TGCGCCAGCAGTCGGGACTGGGGTAGCACAGATACGCAGTATTTT. Translation: CASSRDWGSTDTQYF.

The chain uses TRBV27 and TRBJ1-2; 8 positions match TRBD1. V shed 0 bases, J shed 8 bases, and the junction held 2 bases outside the gene matches. Germline V gene data show CDR1 as MNHEY and CDR2 as SMNVEV (reference sequence). The CDR3 runs to 13 residues. The CDR3 is CASSLSRDRGYTF. CDR3 sequence (DNA): TGTGCCAGCAGTTTATCGAGGGACAGGGGCTACACCTTC.

J is TRBJ2-1 and V is TRBV18; 9 bases agree with TRBD2. The CDR3 spans 14 residues. The V segment lost 4 bases and the J segment 6 bases; nucleotides outside the gene matches: 4. Germline V gene sequence: CDR1 KGHSH, CDR2 LQKENI. CDR3 bases: TGTGCCAGCTCACTTAGCGGGAGCCTCAATGAGCAGTTCTTC. Encoded protein: CASSLSGSLNEQFF.

For this clone: The DNA is omitted, as the CDR3 cannot be located on it reliably, and the CDR3 follows TCRdb's listing. The genes are TRBV27 and TRBJ2-5; the table's D gene call, TRBD2, was not cross checked with the DNA. The CDR3 is 14 residues long, counting both termini. Germline values: CDR1 MNHEY, CDR2 SMNVEV (reference sequence). The CDR3 loop is CASSSSRILETQYF.

The V gene is TRBV9, the J gene TRBJ2-3, with D hard to call. V lost 0 bases to trimming and J lost 0 bases, with 8 bases between them. The CDR3 has 15 residues. Germline V gene lookup returns CDR1 SGDLS and CDR2 YYNGEE. CDR3 in DNA: TGTGCCAGCAGCGTAGTTGATTTTAGCACAGATACGCAGTATTTT. It yields the protein CASSVVDFSTDTQYF.

The chain uses TRBV11-1 and TRBJ1-1; TRBD1 is a possible D gene (6 bases). Germline loops: CDR1 SGHAT, CDR2 FQDESV (reference sequence). V was trimmed by 3 bases and J by 3 bases, leaving 11 bases between them. The CDR3 runs to 14 residues. The CDR3 sequence: CASSFGGRYTEAFF. The CDR3 DNA reads as TGTGCCAGCAGCTTCGGGGGGCGGTACACTGAAGCTTTCTTT.

V gene TRBV7-9 combines with J gene TRBJ2-1; a weak D match, TRBD2 (6 bases). This CDR3 region has 14 residues. CDR1 is SEHNR, CDR2 FQNEAQ, per germline (reference sequence). V lost 0 bases, J lost 3 bases, and 6 bases lay in between. The CDR3 reads CASSLASGYNEQFF. The CDR3, as DNA: TGTGCCAGCAGCTTAGCTAGCGGCTACAATGAGCAGTTCTTC. Full variable domain (outside the CDR3, taken from reference TRBV7-9 and TRBJ2-1): DTGVSQNPRHKITKRGQNVTFRCDPISEHNRLYWYRQTLGQGPEFLTYFQNEAQLEKSRLLSDRFSAERPKGSFSTLEIQRTEQGDSAMYLCASSLASGYNEQFFGPGTRLTVL.

The chain is built from TRBV19 and TRBJ2-7; 8 bases map to TRBD2. CDR3 size: 17 residues. Trimming at V came to 6 bases and at J to 5 bases, leaving 18 bases not matched to a gene. The germline V gene encodes CDR1 LNHDA and CDR2 SQIVND (reference sequence). The CDR3 loop is CASSQAGKREPLHEQYF. The DNA for the CDR3 is TGTGCCAGTAGCCAAGCTGGGAAGCGGGAGCCACTACACGAGCAGTACTTC.

The J gene is TRBJ2-7, the V gene TRBV19, with D tentatively TRBD1 (6 bases). There are 17 residues in the CDR3. V lost 5 bases and J lost 11, with 31 bases in between. Per the germline V gene, CDR1 is LNHDA and CDR2 is SQIVND (reference sequence). The CDR3 sequence is CASSALPGQGPPTKKYF. In DNA, the CDR3 is TGTGCCAGTAGTGCCCTGCCGGGACAAGGCCCTCCTACGAAGAAGTACTTC.

This clone turned up a few times. V usage is TRBV20-1 and J usage is TRBJ2-3; D call uncertain. V gave up 3 bases and J gave up 4 bases, with 5 bases separating them. CDR1 is DFQATT and CDR2 is SNEGSKA in the germline V gene (reference sequence). The CDR3 loop spans 11 amino acids. The CDR3: CSASRADTQYF. DNA for the CDR3: TGCAGTGCTAGCCGTGCAGATACGCAGTATTTT.

This sequence joins TRBV5-1 and TRBJ2-7; a weak D match, TRBD1 (5 bases). The V gene's germline CDR1 is SGHRS and CDR2 YFSETQ. Trimming cost V 1 base and J 4 bases, with 12 bases left between them. This CDR3 has 14 residues. CDR3 sequence: CASSLQGAQYEQYF. The CDR3 nucleotides are TGCGCCAGCAGCTTGCAAGGGGCGCAGTACGAGCAGTACTTC.

The chain couples TRBV7-6 to TRBJ2-3; a possible D gene is TRBD1 (8 bases). Germline CDR1 SGHVS, CDR2 FNYEAQ. Deletions cut 3 bases from V and 0 bases from J, with 13 bases between. The CDR3 contains 16 residues. The chain's CDR3 is CASSFYRGGSTDTQYF. The CDR3 DNA reads TGTGCCAGCAGCTTCTACAGGGGGGGGAGCACAGATACGCAGTATTTT.

This clone was recorded only once. The chain has TRBV18 and TRBJ1-2; 8 positions agree with TRBD1. Germline CDR1 KGHSH, CDR2 LQKENI. V lost 3 bases to trimming and J lost 4 bases; unmatched junction nucleotides: 7. The CDR3 is made up of 15 amino acids. CDR3 sequence (DNA): TGTGCCAGCTCACCCCCAGGGGGCTTGTTCTATGGCTACACCTTC. Its protein product is CASSPPGGLFYGYTF.

The gene calls are TRBV18 and TRBJ1-1; D is ambiguous. The CDR3 has 15 residues. Germline values: CDR1 KGHSH, CDR2 LQKENI. V lost 2 bases and J 0 bases, leaving 10 bases between the germline ends. The CDR3 DNA is TGTGCCAGCTCACCAAAGACGGGAATGAACACTGAAGCTTTCTTT. As protein: CASSPKTGMNTEAFF.

This chain joins TRBV9 and TRBJ2-1, with 7 bases that match TRBD1. V gave up 1 base and J gave up 4 bases; unmatched junction bases: 5. This CDR3 has 15 residues. Germline V gene lookup returns CDR1 SGDLS and CDR2 YYNGEE. The CDR3 DNA follows: TGTGCCAGCAGCGTAATGGGACAGTCGTACAATGAGCAGTTCTTC. Its protein product is CASSVMGQSYNEQFF.

The CDR3 loop reads CASSLGQPTDTQYF. The CDR3 region has the DNA TGTGCCAGCAGCTTAGGACAGCCCACAGATACGCAGTATTTT. This sequence joins TRBV7-7 and TRBJ2-3; a weak D match, TRBD1 (5 bases). This CDR3 is built from 14 residues. The V and J ends lost 1 base and 2 bases respectively, with 7 bases between them. Germline CDR1 and CDR2: SSHAT and FNYEAQ (reference sequence).

The chain links TRBV28 to TRBJ2-7, with TRBD2 matching 7 bases. The CDR3 spans 14 residues. From germline, CDR1 is MDHEN and CDR2 SYDVKM. V dropped 5 bases and J dropped 5; count of bases not matched to a gene: 9. The CDR3 nucleotides are TGTGCCAGCAGTCCCCCGGGGGGTGGGGACGAGCAGTACTTC. Translated: CASSPPGGGDEQYF.

V and J are TRBV28 and TRBJ1-2; TRBD1 matches at 7 bases. After removal of 6 bases from V and 0 bases from J, the junction contained 7 bases not matched to a gene. Germline V gives CDR1 MDHEN, CDR2 SYDVKM. The CDR3 runs to 15 residues. The CDR3 DNA sequence: TGTGCCAGCAGCCCCTACAGGGGATCTAACTATGGCTACACCTTC. Its protein product is CASSPYRGSNYGYTF.

The V gene is TRBV12-5, the J gene TRBJ2-3; D is undetermined. Germline CDR1 is LGHNT and CDR2 is FRNRAP. V was clipped by 1 base and J by 3 bases, with 11 bases between them. CDR3 length: 15 residues. CDR3 residues: CASGLGQVRTDTQYF. CDR3 coding DNA: TGTGCTAGTGGTTTGGGCCAGGTCAGGACAGATACGCAGTATTTT.

V usage is TRBV7-2 and J usage is TRBJ2-2; D assignment may be TRBD1 or TRBD2 (7 bases each). From germline, CDR1 is SGHTA and CDR2 FQGNSA. This CDR3 comprises 14 residues. V was trimmed by 6 bases and J by 7 bases, leaving 15 bases between them. The CDR3 sequence: CASRPTGRGGELFF. DNA for the CDR3: TGTGCCAGCAGGCCGACAGGGAGGGGCGGGGAGCTGTTTTTT.

The V gene is TRBV6-1, the J gene TRBJ1-5; maybe TRBD1 (6 bases). Trimming removed 2 bases from V and 6 bases from J, with 14 bases in between. This CDR3 has 15 residues. Germline assignment: CDR1 MNHNS and CDR2 SASEGT. Here the CDR3 reads CASSEPGSGAQPQHF. In DNA form, the CDR3 reads TGTGCCAGCAGTGAACCCGGTTCAGGGGCTCAGCCCCAGCATTTT.

The chain joins TRBV5-4 to TRBJ2-3; 10 bases align to TRBD2. The CDR3 runs 15 residues. Germline CDR1 and CDR2: SGHNT and YYREEE (reference sequence). V lost 4 bases, J lost 0 bases, and 2 bases stayed unmatched. The CDR3 loop reads CASSRLAGSTDTQYF. The CDR3 nucleotides are TGTGCCAGCAGCCGACTAGCGGGTAGCACAGATACGCAGTATTTT.